These 7 T cell receptor beta chains came from one sample sequenced in a study of blood T cell repertoires in COVID-19. Libraries were prepared by immunoSEQ multiplex PCR; TCRdb keeps only in-frame clonotypes and omits some of them. The sample carries fewer than 300,000 clones, 65% to 85% recorded once. Sequencing input: peripheral blood. These receptors all come from a human donor with COVID-19, enrolled during active disease. The donor label of this sample is uncertain.

This clone was detected only once. The chain employs TRBV9 and TRBJ2-5; 8 bases are shared with TRBD2. J lost 0 bases, V lost 0 bases, and 4 bases had no gene match. Germline V lookup: CDR1 SGDLS, CDR2 YYNGEE. CDR3 length equals 16 residues. The CDR3, as DNA: TGTGCCAGCAGCGTAGGTGCGGGAGGATACCAAGAGACCCAGTACTTC. Translated, it gives CASSVGAGGYQETQYF.

Only a few counts were recorded for this clone. In nucleotides, the CDR3 is TGTGCCAGCAGGAGGATGGGAGATTTTGAAGCTTTCTTT. It encodes CASRRMGDFEAFF. V usage is TRBV6-5 and J usage is TRBJ1-1; D gene unclear. CDR3 length equals 13 residues. Trimming cost V 6 bases and J 7 bases, with 15 bases left between them. CDR1 and CDR2 from the germline V gene are MNHEY and SVGAGI.

The CDR3 is CASSPRASRGRLDEQYF. Here the CDR3 DNA reads TGTGCCAGCAGTCCGAGGGCCAGTAGGGGGAGATTGGACGAGCAGTACTTC. The genes are TRBV6-6 and TRBJ2-7; D might be TRBD1 (6 bases). Germline CDR1 reads MNHNY; CDR2 reads SVGAGI (reference sequence). The CDR3 covers 17 residues. Trimming pared 5 bases from V and 5 bases from J, leaving 25 bases between.

The J gene is TRBJ2-2, the V gene TRBV2; TRBD2 matches at 10 bases. CDR3 size: 15 residues. The V gene's germline CDR1 is SNHLY and CDR2 FYNNEI. V lost 6 bases, J lost 5 bases, and 6 bases stayed unmatched. The CDR3 DNA reads as TGTGCCAGCAGCGGGACTAGCGTGCGGACCGGGGAGCTGTTTTTT. Protein: CASSGTSVRTGELFF.

The chain carries TRBV28 and TRBJ1-1; 9 positions match TRBD1. The CDR3 extends over 18 amino acids. Germline V gene sequence: CDR1 MDHEN, CDR2 SYDVKM. With V trimmed by 5 bases and J by 3 bases, 16 bases remained unmatched. This CDR3 is CASSPYRGHTRLDTEAFF. In nucleotides, the CDR3 is TGTGCCAGCAGTCCCTACAGGGGGCATACACGATTGGACACTGAAGCTTTCTTT.

This rearrangement joins TRBV5-5 to TRBJ1-5; TRBD1 might be the D (6 bases). Germline V gives CDR1 SGHKS, CDR2 YYEKEE (reference sequence). Trimming cost V 3 bases and J 5 bases, with 15 bases left between them. This CDR3 spans 15 amino acids. This CDR3 is CASSSDRGGDQPQHF. The CDR3, as DNA: TGTGCCAGCAGCTCTGACCGGGGGGGCGATCAGCCCCAGCATTTT.

This clone was picked up one time. V usage is TRBV19 and J usage is TRBJ1-5, with TRBD1 identical over 10 bases. Germline trimming cut 4 bases from V and 3 bases from J; bases unmatched to any gene: 6. This CDR3 region has 16 residues. Germline V CDR1 and CDR2: LNHDA, SQIVND (reference sequence). CDR3 sequence (DNA): TGTGCCAGTAGTAGCCCCGGGACAGGGGACAATCAGCCCCAGCATTTT. It yields the protein CASSSPGTGDNQPQHF.